This T cell receptor beta chain was captured in a study of T cells in Graves' hyperthyroidism and ophthalmopathy. Each diagnosis drew on symptoms, thyroxine, TRAb, thyroid ultrasound and orbital computed tomography findings. Fresh peripheral blood, around 9.3 ml, was the source of the PBMCs. Trimming removed 6 bases from V and 4 bases from J; junction bases left unmatched: 4. This CDR3 region has 14 residues. Notes on the study in general: Researchers found most expanded thyroid clonotypes above 0.001 in blood as well. The model anticipated ophthalmopathy a median about 6.5 months pre-onset.

This clonotype was counted ten times or more. Its specificity is not known. RNA transcripts gave rise to amplified TCR beta CDR3 regions. TCR CDR3 regions were first amplified by RT-PCR with HTBI primers. TCRdb re-called the multiplex PCR reads with MiXCR, one entry per CDR3 protein. The repertoire holds about 400,000 distinct CDR3 sequences, 12% to 15% seen once, with around 5.3% in the top ten. This chain connects TRBV12-3 or TRBV12-4 to TRBJ2-1, with TRBD1 identical over 9 bases. The source of this sequence is a woman under 30 with Graves' hyperthyroidism. Sequences were obtained from blood. CDR3 bases: TGTGCCAGCAGGCGGGACAGGGCATACAATGAGCAGTTCTTC. Protein sequence: CASRRDRAYNEQFF.